This TCR beta chain appears in the sequencing data of a study of blood T cell repertoires in COVID-19. Study-level background: Sites across the United States, Italy and Spain contributed samples from acute and convalescent COVID-19. Sources were T cells, B-cell-depleted T cells, or PBMCs; the material itself was cDNA or gDNA.

The ends lost 3 bases at V and 3 bases at J; junction bases unmatched: 5. This CDR3 contains 15 residues. Germline values: CDR1 SGHAT, CDR2 FQNNGV. Authors' analysis steps: Cell counts per sample came from amplifying reference gene primers. Method: immunoSEQ multiplex PCR; TCRdb's copy keeps in-frame clones and lacks some. The V and J calls and clone size come from that table; D and trimming were worked out from the DNA. This sample yields 90,000 or so clones, of which about 90% are seen a single time; 1.8% belongs to the top ten. This TCR derives from a human donor with active COVID-19. The donor label of this sample is uncertain. The chain recombines TRBV11-2 with TRBJ2-5; 9 bases match TRBD2. The material sequenced was peripheral blood. The CDR3 spells CASSLASGVEETQYF. DNA for the CDR3: TGTGCCAGCAGCTTGGCTAGCGGGGTAGAAGAGACCCAGTACTTC.